A selection of T cell receptor beta chains follows, all from one sample in a study of tumour-infiltrating T cells in Burkitt lymphoma. The protocol was immunoSEQ multiplex PCR, while the TCRdb copy is restricted to in-frame clones and leaves out a portion. The sample has some 800 clones, around 59% seen once; the top ten hold under 35%. Material: tumor tissue. These receptors originate from a human donor with Burkitt lymphoma. The CDR3 runs from the conserved cysteine through the conserved F or W. Fields, in order: clone size, V gene, D gene, J gene, CDR3 protein, CDR3 DNA. D genes are given only for firm matches. Not all rows give a size; the values are once, few, many and, for expanded clones, a class.

>NA|TRBV4-1|NA|TRBJ2-5
CASSQDRETQYF
TGCGCCAGCAGCCAAGATCGGGAGACCCAGTACTTC
>NA|TRBV27|TRBD1|TRBJ2-2
CASNPGQFTGELFF
TGTGCCAGCAACCCGGGACAGTTCACCGGGGAGCTGTTTTTT
>NA|TRBV10-3|NA|TRBJ2-7
CAIRRDSHSYEQYF
TGTGCCATCAGGCGGGACAGTCACTCCTACGAGCAGTACTTC
>few|TRBV7-9|TRBD1|TRBJ1-2
CAVQQGGYGYTF
TGTGCCGTCCAACAGGGGGGCTATGGCTACACCTTC
>few|TRBV14|NA|TRBJ2-3
CASSSRLGDTQYF
TGTGCCAGCAGCTCCCGTTTGGGGGATACGCAGTATTTT
>once|TRBV7-9|NA|TRBJ2-5
CASSTRLPQRTGETQYF
TGTGCCAGCAGCACCCGACTCCCCCAGAGGACGGGAGAGACCCAGTACTTC
>NA|TRBV19|TRBD1|TRBJ2-3
CASSTGTATSTDTQYF
TGTGCCAGTAGTACCGGGACAGCCACTAGCACAGATACGCAGTATTTT
>NA|TRBV29-1|NA|TRBJ1-1
CSVGPTEAFF
TGCAGCGTTGGCCCGACTGAAGCTTTCTTT
>NA|TRBV4-2|NA|TRBJ1-1
CASNQAGAGVTEAFF
TGTGCCAGCAACCAAGCAGGGGCCGGAGTCACTGAAGCTTTCTTT
>NA|TRBV7-8|NA|TRBJ2-7
CASSLEQGGEQYF
TGTGCCAGCAGCTTGGAACAGGGCGGGGAGCAGTACTTC
>NA|TRBV10-3|NA|TRBJ1-5
CAIQDYSNQPQHF
TGTGCCATACAGGATTATAGCAATCAGCCCCAGCATTTT
>NA|TRBV4-1|NA|TRBJ1-5
CASSQDKANQPQHF
TGCGCCAGCAGCCAAGATAAGGCCAATCAGCCCCAGCATTTT
>NA|TRBV5-5|TRBD1|TRBJ2-3
CASSQGQGVITDTQYF
TGTGCCAGCAGCCAGGGACAGGGGGTGATCACAGATACGCAGTATTTT
>NA|TRBV27|NA|TRBJ2-7
CASSLTDSAGYEQYF
TGTGCCAGCAGTTTAACGGACAGTGCGGGGTACGAGCAGTACTTC
>few|TRBV27|NA|TRBJ2-5
CASRTPKAAQETQYF
TGTGCCAGCAGGACCCCTAAAGCGGCGCAAGAGACCCAGTACTTC
>NA|TRBV19|TRBD2|TRBJ2-1
CASSIQRGGNEQFF
TGTGCCAGTAGTATCCAGCGGGGCGGCAATGAGCAGTTCTTC
>NA|TRBV29-1|TRBD2|TRBJ2-1
CSSTGGLGEQFF
TGCAGCTCTACGGGGGGGTTGGGTGAGCAGTTCTTC
>NA|TRBV6-6|NA|TRBJ2-4
CASSTPNIQYF
TGTGCCAGCAGTACCCCAAACATTCAGTACTTC
>NA|TRBV11-3|TRBD1|TRBJ2-2
CASSFWTGRTEELFF
TGTGCCAGCAGCTTTTGGACAGGTCGCACCGAGGAGCTGTTTTTT
>NA|TRBV5-5|NA|TRBJ2-6
CASDVLAQSRANVLTF
TGTGCCAGCGATGTTCTCGCACAAAGTCGGGCCAACGTCCTGACTTTC
>NA|TRBV5-5|TRBD2|TRBJ2-7
CASSWGAGLAGAAYEQYF
TGTGCCAGCAGCTGGGGTGCGGGTCTAGCGGGGGCCGCCTACGAGCAGTACTTC
>NA|TRBV5-1|TRBD2|TRBJ2-7
CASSSTSGGRYEQYF
TGCGCCAGCAGCTCGACTAGCGGGGGGAGGTACGAGCAGTACTTC
>NA|TRBV11-3|TRBD2|TRBJ2-1
CASSKRGRDFWNEQFF
TGTGCCAGCAGCAAAAGAGGGAGGGATTTTTGGAATGAGCAGTTCTTC
>large|TRBV6-5|NA|TRBJ1-2
CASSSRGGDYGYTF
TGTGCCAGCAGTTCGCGAGGGGGGGACTATGGCTACACCTTC
>NA|TRBV9|TRBD1|TRBJ2-7
CASSTGTGIPYEQYF
TGTGCCAGCAGTACCGGGACAGGCATTCCCTACGAGCAGTACTTC
>NA|TRBV16|NA|TRBJ2-7
CASSHWDTAYEQYF
TGTGCCAGCAGCCACTGGGACACAGCCTACGAGCAGTACTTC
>few|TRBV28|TRBD1|TRBJ1-1
CASSLLGGRGAFF
TGTGCCAGCAGTTTGTTAGGGGGCCGCGGAGCTTTCTTT
>large|TRBV7-9|NA|TRBJ1-2
CASSWDGNYGYTF
TGTGCCAGCAGCTGGGACGGTAACTATGGCTACACCTTC
>NA|TRBV6-6|NA|TRBJ1-1
CASRGNTEAFF
TGTGCCAGCAGAGGGAACACTGAAGCTTTCTTT
>few|TRBV11-1|TRBD2|TRBJ2-5
CASSLERGETQYF
TGTGCCAGCAGCTTAGAGCGGGGGGAGACCCAGTACTTC
>NA|TRBV27|NA|TRBJ1-1
CASSFWTIGNVGASNTEAFF
TGTGCCAGCAGTTTCTGGACAATCGGCAACGTTGGAGCTTCAAACACTGAAGCTTTCTTT
>few|TRBV5-4|NA|TRBJ2-2
CASSASGTRDTGELFF
TGTGCCAGCAGCGCCTCCGGGACAAGAGACACCGGGGAGCTGTTTTTT
>NA|TRBV29-1|NA|TRBJ2-7
CSVGVNEQYF
TGCAGCGTTGGGGTTAACGAGCAGTACTTC
>NA|TRBV6-5|NA|TRBJ1-5
CASSRGGNQPQHF
TGTGCCAGCAGTAGGGGGGGCAATCAGCCCCAGCATTTT
>once|TRBV7-6|TRBD2|TRBJ2-1
CASRPGLAGNNEQFF
TGTGCCAGTCGGCCCGGACTAGCGGGGAACAATGAGCAGTTCTTC
>NA|TRBV19|TRBD2|TRBJ2-7
CASSSRPSGGVEQYF
TGTGCCAGTAGTTCACGACCTAGCGGGGGTGTCGAGCAGTACTTC
>NA|TRBV19|TRBD1|TRBJ1-1
CASRQGSRAEAFF
TGTGCCAGTAGACAGGGGTCTAGGGCTGAAGCTTTCTTT
>NA|TRBV6-5|NA|TRBJ1-5
CASSYSPDGNQPQHF
TGTGCCAGCAGTTACTCACCAGACGGCAATCAGCCCCAGCATTTT
>NA|TRBV29-1|NA|TRBJ1-5
CSVGGGVGQPQHF
TGCAGCGTTGGGGGGGGTGTAGGTCAGCCCCAGCATTTT
>NA|TRBV7-2|NA|TRBJ2-5
CASSLTRDQETQYF
TGTGCCAGCAGCTTAACTCGGGATCAAGAGACCCAGTACTTC
>few|TRBV7-7|NA|TRBJ1-4
CASSLGLSTNEKLFF
TGTGCCAGCAGCTTAGGACTATCAACTAATGAAAAACTGTTTTTT
>NA|TRBV9|NA|TRBJ1-3
CASSVAPGTSGNTIYF
TGTGCCAGCAGCGTAGCTCCAGGAACCTCTGGAAACACCATATATTTT
>large|TRBV11-2|NA|TRBJ2-3
CASSSSSTDTQYF
TGTGCCAGCAGCTCCTCTAGCACAGATACGCAGTATTTT
>NA|TRBV19|NA|TRBJ1-4
CASFNPQGVGEKLFF
TGTGCCAGTTTTAACCCGCAGGGTGTCGGAGAAAAACTGTTTTTT
>NA|TRBV6-5|NA|TRBJ2-7
CASMTGNSYEQYF
TGTGCCAGCATGACGGGAAACTCCTACGAGCAGTACTTC
>NA|TRBV23-1|NA|TRBJ2-2
CASSQSRGFHTGELFF
TGCGCCAGCAGTCAATCGCGAGGGTTTCACACCGGGGAGCTGTTTTTT
>NA|TRBV7-9|NA|TRBJ1-3
CASSNPGSGSGNTIYF
TGTGCCAGCAGCAACCCAGGGTCGGGGTCTGGAAACACCATATATTTT
>NA|TRBV7-2|NA|TRBJ2-5
CVSSPSTLQETQYF
TGTGTCAGCAGCCCATCGACATTACAAGAGACCCAGTACTTC
>NA|TRBV18|NA|TRBJ1-1
CASSPPRAGPTEAFF
TGTGCCAGCTCACCACCGCGTGCAGGTCCCACTGAAGCTTTCTTT
>few|TRBV28|NA|TRBJ2-7
CASSWSLGSYEQYF
TGTGCCAGCAGTTGGAGCCTGGGCTCCTACGAGCAGTACTTC
>NA|TRBV21-1|NA|TRBJ2-1
CTSSPRKPRLFFQFF
TGTACCAGCAGCCCCCGGAAGCCGCGGTTGTTTTTTCAGTTCTTC
>NA|TRBV6-4|NA|TRBJ2-3
CARSRADTQYF
TGTGCTAGAAGCAGGGCGGATACGCAGTATTTT
>NA|TRBV11-2|NA|TRBJ2-5
CASSLEGLQETQYF
TGTGCCAGCAGCTTAGAGGGACTCCAAGAGACCCAGTACTTC
>NA|TRBV5-1|TRBD1|TRBJ2-7
CASSLGDRQYF
TGCGCCAGCAGCTTGGGGGACAGGCAGTACTTC